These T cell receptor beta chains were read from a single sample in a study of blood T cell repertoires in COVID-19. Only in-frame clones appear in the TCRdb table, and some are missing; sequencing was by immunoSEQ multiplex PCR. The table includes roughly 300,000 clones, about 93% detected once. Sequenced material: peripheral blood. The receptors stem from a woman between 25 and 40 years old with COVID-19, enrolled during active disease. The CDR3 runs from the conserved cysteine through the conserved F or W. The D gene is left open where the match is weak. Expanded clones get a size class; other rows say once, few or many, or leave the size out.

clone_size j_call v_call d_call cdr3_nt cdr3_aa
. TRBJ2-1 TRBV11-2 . TGTGCCAGCAGCTTAGATTTGGACCCCGGAGGCAATGAGCAGTTCTTC CASSLDLDPGGNEQFF
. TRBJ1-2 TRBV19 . TGTGCCAGTAGTCGTCCAGGGGCCTATGGCTACACCTTC CASSRPGAYGYTF
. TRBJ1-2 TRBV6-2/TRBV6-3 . TGTGCCAGCAGTTACGGCGGACAGAACTATGGCTACACCTTC CASSYGGQNYGYTF
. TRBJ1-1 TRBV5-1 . TGCGCCAGCAGCCCGCAGGGGCCGGGCACTGAAGCTTTCTTT CASSPQGPGTEAFF
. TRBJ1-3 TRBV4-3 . TGCGCCAGCAGCCAATACTTGCGACAGGCGAACACCATATATTTT CASSQYLRQANTIYF
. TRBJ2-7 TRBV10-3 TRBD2 TGTGCCATCAGGAAAGAGCGGGGGGAGTACGAGCAGTACTTC CAIRKERGEYEQYF
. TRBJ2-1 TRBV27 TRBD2 TGTGCCAGCAGAACCTTTGGACTAGCGGGGATCTACTACAATGAGCAGTTCTTC CASRTFGLAGIYYNEQFF
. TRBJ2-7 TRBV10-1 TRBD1 TGCGCCAGCAGTGAGACAGGGGAGTCCTCCTACGAGCAGTACTTC CASSETGESSYEQYF
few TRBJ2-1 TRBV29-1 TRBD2 TGCAGCGTTGTCCCGGGACTAGCGGGAGGATCAAGCTCCTACAATGAGCAGTTCTTC CSVVPGLAGGSSSYNEQFF
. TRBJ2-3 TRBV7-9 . TGTGCCAGCAGCTCAAGCGGGAGCACAGATACGCAGTATTTT CASSSSGSTDTQYF
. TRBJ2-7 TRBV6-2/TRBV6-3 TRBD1 TGTGCCAGCAGCTCGCCCGGGACAGTCCTCTACGAGCAGTACTTC CASSSPGTVLYEQYF
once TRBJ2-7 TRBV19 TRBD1 TGTGCCAGTGGGCGGACAGGGAACGAGCAGTACTTC CASGRTGNEQYF
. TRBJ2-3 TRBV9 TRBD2 TGTGCCAGCAGCGTCGCTAGCGGGAGATCGTTCGGCACAGATACGCAGTATTTT CASSVASGRSFGTDTQYF
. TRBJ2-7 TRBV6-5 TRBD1 TGTGCCAGCACCTCGGACAGGGCCTACGAGCAGTACTTC CASTSDRAYEQYF
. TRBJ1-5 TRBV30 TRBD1 TGTGCCTGGAGTGTTAGAGGGACAGGGTCCAATCAGCCCCAGCATTTT CAWSVRGTGSNQPQHF
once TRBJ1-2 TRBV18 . TGTGCCAGCTCACCGGACATACAGGCTTTCTATGGCTACACCTTC CASSPDIQAFYGYTF
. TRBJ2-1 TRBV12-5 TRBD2 TGTGCTAGTGGTTCCGTTGGGGACGGGATCGTCGCGGGGGGCTCCTACAATGAGCAGTTCTTC CASGSVGDGIVAGGSYNEQFF
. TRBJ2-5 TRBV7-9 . TGTGCCAGCAGCTTAGTCCCGGCAGGGGTAGAAGAGACCCAGTACTTC CASSLVPAGVEETQYF
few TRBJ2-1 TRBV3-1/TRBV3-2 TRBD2 TGTGCCAGCAGCCCTGCTTCACTAGCGAGGGATGAGCAGTTCTTC CASSPASLARDEQFF
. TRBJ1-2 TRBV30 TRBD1 TGTGCCTGGAGGACACGCAGGGACAGGGAGAACTATGGCTACACCTTC CAWRTRRDRENYGYTF
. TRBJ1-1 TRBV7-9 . TGTGCCAGCAGCTCTATGAACACTGAAGCTTTCTTT CASSSMNTEAFF
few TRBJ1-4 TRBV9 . TGTGCCAGCAGCGTAGGGACTTCCTCGGAGAAACTGTTTTTT CASSVGTSSEKLFF
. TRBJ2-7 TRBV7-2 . TGTGCCAGCAGCTTAGTGTGGACAGACGAGCAGTACTTC CASSLVWTDEQYF
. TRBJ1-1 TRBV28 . TGTGCCAGCAGTTTTTTGGGGGAGGTGAACACTGAAGCTTTCTTT CASSFLGEVNTEAFF
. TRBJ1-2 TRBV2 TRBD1 TGTGCCAGCAGTGAAGCGATGGGACAGGGGGCGCGGGGCTACACCTTC CASSEAMGQGARGYTF
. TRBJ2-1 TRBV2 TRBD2 TGTGCCAGCAGTTCCCCAGTGACTAGCGGGATCGATGAGCAGTTCTTC CASSSPVTSGIDEQFF
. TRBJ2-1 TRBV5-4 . TGTGCCAGCAGCTTGCAGTCAAACTCCTACAATGAGCAGTTCTTC CASSLQSNSYNEQFF
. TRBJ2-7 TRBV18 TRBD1 TGTGCCAGCTCAAGGGACAGGGGTTGGGAGCAGTACTTC CASSRDRGWEQYF
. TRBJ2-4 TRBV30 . TGTGCCTGGAGTGGTCTAGGCAGCGTGAACATTCAGTACTTC CAWSGLGSVNIQYF
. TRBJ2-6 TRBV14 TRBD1 TGTGCCAGCAGCCAGTTCACCGGGACAGACCCGGTTGGGGCCAACGTCCTGACTTTC CASSQFTGTDPVGANVLTF
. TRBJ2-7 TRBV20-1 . TGCAGTGCCCCTTCTTCCTACGAGCAGTACTTC CSAPSSYEQYF
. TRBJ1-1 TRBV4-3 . TGCGCCAGCAGCCAAGATGGAGGGACTGAAGCTTTCTTT CASSQDGGTEAFF
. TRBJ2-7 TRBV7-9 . TGTGCCAGCAGACGTGAGGGCGAGCAGTACTTC CASRREGEQYF
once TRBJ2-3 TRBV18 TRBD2 TGTGCCAGCTCACCCCGACCGGGACTAGCGGGAGTTCTGGCCTACACAGATACGCAGTATTTT CASSPRPGLAGVLAYTDTQYF
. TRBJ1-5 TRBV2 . TGTGCCAGCAGTGAAATAGGGGGATATCAGCCCCAGCATTTT CASSEIGGYQPQHF
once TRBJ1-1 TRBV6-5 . TGTGCCAGCAGTTCGGGACAATTGAACACTGAAGCTTTCTTT CASSSGQLNTEAFF
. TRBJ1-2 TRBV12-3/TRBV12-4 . TGTGCCAGCAGCCTAACAGGAGTCTATGGCTACACCTTC CASSLTGVYGYTF
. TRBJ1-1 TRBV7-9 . TGTGCCAGCAGCCCGAAGATAGGGGGCACTGAAGCTTTCTTT CASSPKIGGTEAFF
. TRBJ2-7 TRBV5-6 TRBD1 TGTGCCAGCAGCTTGGGAGGGACAGGGATACACGAGCAGTACTTC CASSLGGTGIHEQYF
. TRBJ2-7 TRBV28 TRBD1 TGTGCCAGCACCCTGACAGGGACGAAGAACGAGCAGTACTTC CASTLTGTKNEQYF
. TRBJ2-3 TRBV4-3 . TGCGCCAGCAGCCAAGTGGGCAACACAGATACGCAGTATTTT CASSQVGNTDTQYF
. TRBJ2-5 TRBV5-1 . TGCGCCAGCAGCTTACAAGGGGTCGGTCTTTCTGAGACCCAGTACTTC CASSLQGVGLSETQYF
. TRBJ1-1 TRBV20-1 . TGCAGTGCCGCCCTAGGAGGTGGAGCTTTCTTT CSAALGGGAFF
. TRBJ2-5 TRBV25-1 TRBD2 TGTGCCAGCAGTGCTTCCCGACTAGCGGGGGCCTTAGGGACCCAGTACTTC CASSASRLAGALGTQYF
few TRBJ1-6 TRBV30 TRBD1 TGTGCCTGGAGCGCAGGGGGCCTCTATAATTCACCCCTCCACTTT CAWSAGGLYNSPLHF
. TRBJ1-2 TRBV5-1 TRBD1 TGCGCCAGCAGCTTGGGAGGGCGGACAGGGCGAGATGGCTACACCTTC CASSLGGRTGRDGYTF
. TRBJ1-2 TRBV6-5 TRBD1 TGTGCCAGCAGCCAGGACAGGGGGCGGGGCTACACCTTC CASSQDRGRGYTF
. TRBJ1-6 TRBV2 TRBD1 TGTGCCGGGGGACAGGGGGCCTATAATTCACCCCTCCACTTT CAGGQGAYNSPLHF
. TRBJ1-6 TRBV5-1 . TGCGCCAGCAGCGGGCGAGCCAGGGGAGATAATTCACCCCTCCACTTT CASSGRARGDNSPLHF